The rows below give T cell receptor beta chains drawn from one sample of a study of T cell responses to AZD1222 COVID-19 vaccine. Repertoires were generated with immunoSEQ multiplex PCR, while TCRdb's copy carries only in-frame clones and drops some. Altogether 140,000 to 150,000 clones are present, roughly nine tenths being singletons, with the ten largest covering about 5%. The starting material was peripheral blood, obtained on day 0 of AZD1222 vaccination. All receptors come from an adult in good health. The CDR3 runs from the conserved cysteine through the conserved F or W. Fields, in order: clone size, J gene, V gene, D gene, CDR3 DNA, CDR3 protein. A D gene is named only where the DNA matches it firmly. Clone size is given for some rows only: seen once, a few or many times, or a class if the clone is expanded.

.,TRBJ2-5,TRBV7-2,.,TGTGCCAGCAGCCAACAGACAGGAGAAGAGACCCAGTACTTC,CASSQQTGEETQYF
.,TRBJ2-3,TRBV10-3,.,TGTGCCATCGGCATTGGAACAGATACGCAGTATTTT,CAIGIGTDTQYF
.,TRBJ2-3,TRBV6-5,.,TGTGCCAGCAGGGCCGGGGATACGCAGTATTTT,CASRAGDTQYF
.,TRBJ2-7,TRBV7-9,TRBD1,TGTGCCAGCAGCTTACCACGACAGGGGTTCTCCTACGAGCAGTACTTC,CASSLPRQGFSYEQYF
.,TRBJ2-7,TRBV3-1/TRBV3-2,TRBD2,TGTGCCAGCAGCCGTTCCGGGAGGGTCTACGAGCAGTACTTC,CASSRSGRVYEQYF
.,TRBJ1-2,TRBV5-1,.,TGCGCCAGCAGCTTGGTTGGGTCCTTACCGTCCTTCTATGGCTACACCTTC,CASSLVGSLPSFYGYTF
.,TRBJ2-2,TRBV5-5,.,TGTGCCAGCAGCTTTTCCTGGAACACCGGGGAGCTGTTTTTT,CASSFSWNTGELFF
.,TRBJ2-5,TRBV24-1,TRBD2,TGTGCCACCAGTGAGGCGTTAGCGGGAGCAGAGACCCAGTACTTC,CATSEALAGAETQYF
.,TRBJ2-7,TRBV5-1,TRBD1,TGCGCCAGCAGAGCTGCCGGGACAGGGGGTTACGAGCAGTACTTC,CASRAAGTGGYEQYF
once,TRBJ1-2,TRBV7-2,TRBD1,TGTGCCAGCAGCGCCGGGACAGCCTACTATGGCTACACCTTC,CASSAGTAYYGYTF
.,TRBJ1-2,TRBV5-5,TRBD1,TGTGCCAGCAGTCCCCTCCCGGCAGGGGGCTATGGCTACACCTTC,CASSPLPAGGYGYTF
many,TRBJ2-3,TRBV11-3,.,TGTGCCAGCAGCTTAGACGGAAACACAGATACGCAGTATTTT,CASSLDGNTDTQYF
.,TRBJ1-1,TRBV5-5,.,TGTGCCAGCAGCTTGAGTCGGGTCGGGAACACTGAAGCTTTCTTT,CASSLSRVGNTEAFF
.,TRBJ1-4,TRBV27,.,TGTGCCAGCAGTCCCTTAGGGGGGGCGAAGGAAAAACTGTTTTTT,CASSPLGGAKEKLFF
.,TRBJ2-5,TRBV6-1,TRBD2,TGTGCCAGCAGTGAACTGGGACTAGCGGATGTCACGAAGACCCAGTACTTC,CASSELGLADVTKTQYF
.,TRBJ2-7,TRBV5-6,.,TGTGCCAGCAGCTTGGCCCTTTTTGGACAAAGCTACGAGCAGTACTTC,CASSLALFGQSYEQYF
.,TRBJ2-1,TRBV27,.,TGTGCCAGCAGCCCCACCGCGGGGGCTAGGAATGAGCAGTTCTTC,CASSPTAGARNEQFF
.,TRBJ1-1,TRBV27,TRBD1,TGTGCCAGCAGTTTATATAACAGGGGAGAAGCTTTCTTT,CASSLYNRGEAFF
once,TRBJ2-1,TRBV19,.,TGTGCCAGTAGTATGGGCCACAGGGAAGGTGGGTACAATGAGCAGTTCTTC,CASSMGHREGGYNEQFF
.,TRBJ2-7,TRBV29-1,TRBD1,TGCAGCGTTGGCCCCACAGGGGCCAGCTCCTACGAGCAGTACTTC,CSVGPTGASSYEQYF
.,TRBJ1-1,TRBV27,TRBD1,TGTGCCAGCAGTCCCACAGGGGGCCGGCGCACTGAAGCTTTCTTT,CASSPTGGRRTEAFF
.,TRBJ1-3,TRBV7-9,.,TGTGCCAGCAGCCCACCGGGGACGCTCTCTGGAAACACCATATATTTT,CASSPPGTLSGNTIYF
.,TRBJ2-1,TRBV18,.,TGTGCCAGCTCACCGAGGCTTAGTCGCACCTACAATGAGCAGTTCTTC,CASSPRLSRTYNEQFF
.,TRBJ2-3,TRBV6-2/TRBV6-3,TRBD2,TGTGCCAGCAGCGACCTAGCGGGAGGAACAGATACGCAGTATTTT,CASSDLAGGTDTQYF
.,TRBJ2-5,TRBV3-1/TRBV3-2,TRBD2,TGTGCCAGCAGCCAAGTCGCGGGGGTTGGAGAGACCCAGTACTTC,CASSQVAGVGETQYF
.,TRBJ1-2,TRBV12-5,.,TGTGCTAGTGGGAGAGATTATGGCTACACCTTC,CASGRDYGYTF
.,TRBJ2-3,TRBV14,.,TGTGCCAGCAGCCAAGGCTGGACAGTCACAGATACGCAGTATTTT,CASSQGWTVTDTQYF
.,TRBJ1-2,TRBV19,TRBD1,TGTGCCACCAAACAGGGGGCGCTTGACTATGGCTACACCTTC,CATKQGALDYGYTF
.,TRBJ1-5,TRBV2,TRBD1,TGTGCCAGCAGTGCCAGGGGGAATCAGCCCCAGCATTTT,CASSARGNQPQHF
.,TRBJ2-7,TRBV12-3/TRBV12-4,.,TGTGCCAGCAGTTTAGTCTCCTACGAGCAGTACTTC,CASSLVSYEQYF
.,TRBJ2-2,TRBV30,TRBD1,TGTGCCCGCGAAGGCGGGACAGGATATGCCGGGGAGCTGTTTTTT,CAREGGTGYAGELFF
.,TRBJ1-5,TRBV28,.,TGTGCCAGCAGTTTAAGAGGATTGAGACACAGCAATCAGCCCCAGCATTTT,CASSLRGLRHSNQPQHF
once,TRBJ1-1,TRBV6-5,TRBD1,TGTGCCAGCAGTTACTCGATATTCGCAGGGGGCACTGAAGCTTTCTTT,CASSYSIFAGGTEAFF
.,TRBJ1-1,TRBV2,TRBD1,TGTGCCAGCAGTATGACAGGGGCGCGGAGTACTGAAGCTTTCTTT,CASSMTGARSTEAFF
.,TRBJ1-2,TRBV7-2,.,TGTGCCAGCAGCTTAGTGGGCTGGGACAATTATGGCTACACCTTC,CASSLVGWDNYGYTF
.,TRBJ1-2,TRBV18,.,TGTGCCAGCTCACCACCGGGGAAACTGGATGGCTACACCTTC,CASSPPGKLDGYTF
once,TRBJ2-3,TRBV5-1,.,TGCGCCAGCAGCTTCGGGGAACCAGATACGCAGTATTTT,CASSFGEPDTQYF
.,TRBJ2-2,TRBV21-1,.,TGTGCCAGCAGCAAAGGCGGCAACTCGGGACACTACACCGGGGAGCTGTTTTTT,CASSKGGNSGHYTGELFF
.,TRBJ1-2,TRBV18,.,TGTGCCAGCTCACCCTCAGATTTCGCTAACTATGGCTACACCTTC,CASSPSDFANYGYTF
.,TRBJ1-1,TRBV29-1,.,TGCAGCGTTGACCAGACCTCACTCTCCGCTTTCTTT,CSVDQTSLSAFF
.,TRBJ2-1,TRBV5-1,.,TGCGCCAGCAGCCAGATGACTAGTACCTACAATGAGCAGTTCTTC,CASSQMTSTYNEQFF
.,TRBJ1-2,TRBV19,.,TGTGCCACGCGGGACGGAGTGGATTCTTATGGCTACACCTTC,CATRDGVDSYGYTF
.,TRBJ1-2,TRBV5-1,.,TGCGCCAGCGGGACGGACAGCCCTAACTATGGCTACACCTTC,CASGTDSPNYGYTF
once,TRBJ2-2,TRBV28,.,TGTGCCAGTGGACGAGCGAACACCGGGGAGCTGTTTTTT,CASGRANTGELFF
.,TRBJ2-3,TRBV7-3,TRBD2,TGTGCCAGCAGCTTAGCCTCGAGCGCGGGAGGACGCACAGATACGCAGTATTTT,CASSLASSAGGRTDTQYF
.,TRBJ1-5,TRBV27,.,TGTGCCAGCAGCCCACTCGGGGGGGCCACACCAAATAGCAATCAGCCCCAGCATTTT,CASSPLGGATPNSNQPQHF
.,TRBJ1-3,TRBV19,.,TGTGCCAGTAGTATTGGGACGGCCCGGGGAAACACCATATATTTT,CASSIGTARGNTIYF
.,TRBJ2-7,TRBV11-2,TRBD2,TGTGCCAGCAGCGCCGGGACTAAGGGCGAGCAGTACTTC,CASSAGTKGEQYF
.,TRBJ1-2,TRBV6-1,TRBD1,TGTGCCAGCAGTGAAGCGCAGGGGGCGAGTGTCGGCTACACCTTC,CASSEAQGASVGYTF
.,TRBJ1-1,TRBV3-1/TRBV3-2,TRBD1,TGTGCCAGCAGCCACAAAGCAGGGGGCACTGAAGCTTTCTTT,CASSHKAGGTEAFF
.,TRBJ1-2,TRBV30,TRBD1,TGTGCCTGGAGTGAAGGGACAGGGGGTCTGAGCTACACCTTC,CAWSEGTGGLSYTF
.,TRBJ1-1,TRBV7-2,.,TGTGCCAGCAGCCCCGGTCGCGAATCGGGAGCTTTCTTT,CASSPGRESGAFF
.,TRBJ1-2,TRBV19,TRBD1,TGTGCCAGTAGTCTGACAGGGAGTCATGGCTACACCTTC,CASSLTGSHGYTF
.,TRBJ2-7,TRBV11-2,TRBD2,TGTGCCAGCAGCTTAGATCCGGCAGCGGGACGGAAGGGCGAGCAGTACTTC,CASSLDPAAGRKGEQYF